Shown below are 25 T cell receptor beta chains from a single sample sequenced in a study of T cell changes during pregnancy in multiple sclerosis. The protocol was immunoSEQ multiplex PCR, while the TCRdb copy is restricted to in-frame clones and leaves out a portion. This table has about 48,000 clones, 94% appearing once. The source material was CD4+ T cells from peripheral blood mononuclear cells, sampled in the first trimester of pregnancy. Receptors originate from a female donor with multiple sclerosis, enrolled in a pregnancy study.

Here the CDR3 DNA reads TGTGCCAGCAGCTTGGGCGGCAGCTCTGGGGCCAACGTCCTGACTTTC. Translation: CASSLGGSSGANVLTF. The chain joins TRBV5-4 to TRBJ2-6; D is undetermined. This CDR3 comprises 16 residues. V was pared by 0 bases and J by 0 bases, with 7 bases between. Germline assignment: CDR1 SGHNT and CDR2 YYREEE (reference sequence). Looking up the rest from reference TRBV5-4 and TRBJ2-6 gives the full variable domain: ETGVTQSPTHLIKTRGQQVTLRCSSQSGHNTVSWYQQALGQGPQFIFQYYREEENGRGNFPPRFSGLQFPNYSSELNVNALELDDSALYLCASSLGGSSGANVLTFGAGSRLTVL.

V gene TRBV5-4 combines with J gene TRBJ1-3; the D gene is possibly TRBD1 (6 bases). Per the germline V gene, CDR1 is SGHNT and CDR2 is YYREEE (reference sequence). This CDR3 contains 14 residues. V lost 3 bases and J lost 4, with 11 bases in between. This CDR3 reads CASSSRGAGNTIYF. CDR3 in DNA: TGTGCCAGCAGCTCCAGGGGTGCCGGAAACACCATATATTTT.

This clone was picked up a small number of times. This chain connects TRBV19 to TRBJ1-2; D is undetermined. The CDR3 totals 12 residues. CDR1 and CDR2 (germline): LNHDA, SQIVND (reference sequence). V lost 3 bases to trimming and J lost 8 bases, with 10 bases between them. The CDR3 DNA follows: TGTGCCAGTAGTATCGGGTTCGGGGGCTACACCTTC. It translates to CASSIGFGGYTF. Together with reference TRBV19 and TRBJ1-2, the CDR3 gives the full variable domain: DGGITQSPKYLFRKEGQNVTLSCEQNLNHDAMYWYRQDPGQGLRLIYYSQIVNDFQKGDIAEGYSVSREKKESFPLTVTSAQKNPTAFYLCASSIGFGGYTFGSGTRLTVV.

The V call is TRBV14, the J call TRBJ1-3, with 7 bases matching TRBD1. Trimming took 3 bases from V and 1 from J; bases not matched to a gene: 3. Per the germline V gene, CDR1 is SGHDN and CDR2 is FVKESK. This CDR3 contains 15 residues. CDR3 in DNA: TGTGCCAGCAGCCAGACAGGGTTTTCTGGAAACACCATATATTTT. Protein: CASSQTGFSGNTIYF.

The V gene is TRBV6-5, the J gene TRBJ1-1; weak D call: TRBD1 (5 bases). Trimming took off 6 bases at V and 7 bases at J, with 15 bases between the two ends. The CDR3 runs to 13 residues. CDR1 and CDR2 (germline): MNHEY, SVGAGI. The CDR3 loop reads CASSKTQGSEAFF. The CDR3 region has the DNA TGTGCCAGCAGCAAGACCCAGGGAAGTGAAGCTTTCTTT.

The chain recombines TRBV19 with TRBJ1-3, with D possibly TRBD1 on 6 matching bases. Germline V gene sequence: CDR1 LNHDA, CDR2 SQIVND (reference sequence). CDR3 size: 15 residues. Trimming took off 4 bases at V and 2 bases at J, with 12 bases between the two ends. CDR3 DNA sequence: TGTGCCAGTAGTAAGGCGGGGGCAGCTGGAAACACCATATATTTT. The encoded protein is CASSKAGAAGNTIYF.

This chain links TRBV6-1 with TRBJ2-3; 9 positions agree with TRBD1. This CDR3 is built from 15 residues. V shed 7 bases and J 2 bases; nucleotides not matched to a gene: 7. Germline values: CDR1 MNHNS, CDR2 SASEGT. CDR3 region: CASNPGQGITDTQYF. CDR3 bases: TGTGCCAGCAACCCGGGACAGGGAATCACAGATACGCAGTATTTT.

This chain connects TRBV5-1 to TRBJ1-1, with 9 bases identical to TRBD1. The CDR3 is 14 residues long. Trimming cost V 4 bases and J 1 base; bases outside gene matches: 2. Looked up from germline, CDR1 is SGHRS and CDR2 is YFSETQ. CDR3 protein: CASSRDRANTEAFF. The CDR3 nucleotides read TGCGCCAGCAGCCGGGACAGGGCGAACACTGAAGCTTTCTTT.

V and J are TRBV9 and TRBJ2-5, with 7 bases identical to TRBD1. The CDR3 runs 14 residues. Germline CDR1 reads SGDLS; CDR2 reads YYNGEE. The junction had 3 bases not matched to a gene; V was cut back by 2 bases and J by 2 bases. In nucleotides, the CDR3 is TGTGCCAGCAGCGTTGACAGGGTTCAAGAGACCCAGTACTTC. It is translated as CASSVDRVQETQYF.

This sequence joins TRBV18 and TRBJ2-1, with D tentatively TRBD2 (5 bases). The CDR3 totals 12 residues. Germline CDR1 KGHSH, CDR2 LQKENI. V lost 3 bases and J lost 8, with 8 bases in between. This CDR3 reads CASSPPGDEQFF. CDR3 sequence (DNA): TGTGCCAGCTCACCGCCCGGGGATGAGCAGTTCTTC.

The V and J genes are TRBV5-6 and TRBJ2-2; D is undetermined. Germline V gene sequence: CDR1 SGHDT, CDR2 YYEEEE. The CDR3 is 16 amino acids. Trimming removed 2 bases at V and 0 bases at J, with 11 bases between. In nucleotides, the CDR3 is TGTGCCAGCAGCTTCGTCGGCGCGGCGAACACCGGGGAGCTGTTTTTT. Its translation is CASSFVGAANTGELFF.

The chain employs TRBV5-8 and TRBJ2-1; perhaps TRBD2 as D (5 bases). Germline lookup yields CDR1 SGHTS and CDR2 YDEGEE. The CDR3 runs 13 residues. V lost 4 bases and J 7 bases, leaving 12 bases between the germline ends. The CDR3 DNA reads as TGTGCCAGCAGCCATGAGGGCATAAATGAGCAGTTCTTC. Residues: CASSHEGINEQFF.

CDR3 bases: TGTGCCTGGACCCAGGGGCGGGTACAGGGCCTAGCCGGGGAGCTGTTTTTT. Its translation is CAWTQGRVQGLAGELFF. This chain connects TRBV30 to TRBJ2-2; D is perhaps TRBD1 (6 bases). This CDR3 spans 17 amino acids. Trimming removed 4 bases from V and 6 bases from J, with 24 bases in between. Germline CDR1 is GTSNPN and CDR2 is SVGIG (reference sequence).

J is TRBJ1-2 and V is TRBV18; D is unresolved. Trimming took off 2 bases at V and 4 bases at J, with 8 bases between the two ends. Germline CDR1 and CDR2: KGHSH and LQKENI. The CDR3 is 13 amino acids. The CDR3, as DNA: TGTGCCAGCTCACCAACCGGACTCTATGGCTACACCTTC. The encoded protein is CASSPTGLYGYTF.

The chain employs TRBV7-9 and TRBJ1-1; the match to TRBD1 covers 8 bases. The junction had 7 bases not matched to a gene; V was cut back by 2 bases and J by 11 bases. The germline V gene has CDR1 SEHNR and CDR2 FQNEAQ (reference sequence). The CDR3 has 13 amino acids. The CDR3 sequence is CASSLSTGVLAFF. The DNA for the CDR3 is TGTGCCAGCAGCTTATCGACAGGGGTTTTGGCTTTCTTT.

V usage is TRBV6-1 and J usage is TRBJ2-7; weak D call: TRBD1 (7 bases). The V gene lost 2 bases and the J gene lost 4 bases, with 18 bases spanning the gap. The germline CDR1 and CDR2 sequences are MNHNS and SASEGT. This CDR3 has 16 residues. CDR3 sequence (DNA): TGTGCCAGCAGTGAACAAGGGCAGGGGGGCTCATACGAGCAGTACTTC. As protein: CASSEQGQGGSYEQYF.

The chain links TRBV4-2 to TRBJ2-7; tentatively, D is TRBD1 (5 bases). The germline V and J ends were trimmed by 0 bases and 2 bases, with 14 bases remaining between them. The germline V gene encodes CDR1 LGHNA and CDR2 YNFKEQ. The CDR3 spans 16 residues. The CDR3 nucleotides are TGTGCCAGCAGCCAAGATTGGACAAAGGCGGCCTACGAGCAGTACTTC. Translation gives CASSQDWTKAAYEQYF.

This chain uses TRBV5-1 with TRBJ2-1, with TRBD1 matching 11 bases. From germline, CDR1 is SGHRS and CDR2 YFSETQ. V was clipped by 0 bases and J by 5 bases; unmatched bases: 4. The CDR3 length is 16 residues. DNA of the CDR3: TGCGCCAGCAGCTTGGTTGGGACAGGGGGAAACAATGAGCAGTTCTTC. Translation: CASSLVGTGGNNEQFF.

The J gene is TRBJ1-1, the V gene TRBV7-3; 7 bases are shared with TRBD1. The CDR3 contains 13 residues. Germline V gives CDR1 SGHTA, CDR2 FQGTGA. Trimming at V came to 5 bases and at J to 3 bases, leaving 3 bases not matched to a gene. This chain's CDR3 is CASSETGYTEAFF. In DNA form, the CDR3 reads TGTGCCAGCAGCGAGACAGGGTACACTGAAGCTTTCTTT.

V is TRBV7-9 and J is TRBJ2-3, with TRBD2 as a possible D gene (6 bases). Trimming left V 4 bases short and J 4 bases short, with 15 bases between. The CDR3 extends over 15 amino acids. Germline CDR1 reads SEHNR; CDR2 reads FQNEAQ (reference sequence). The CDR3 spells CASSSWAGPADTQYF. CDR3 DNA: TGTGCCAGCAGCTCCTGGGCGGGGCCGGCAGATACGCAGTATTTT. Supplemented by reference TRBV7-9 and TRBJ2-3, the full variable domain reads DTGVSQNPRHKITKRGQNVTFRCDPISEHNRLYWYRQTLGQGPEFLTYFQNEAQLEKSRLLSDRFSAERPKGSFSTLEIQRTEQGDSAMYLCASSSWAGPADTQYFGPGTRLTVL.

In DNA, the CDR3 is TGTGCCAGCACCCGTGGGCAGGGGGGCTATGGCTACACCTTC. It specifies CASTRGQGGYGYTF. The rearrangement links TRBV6-1 to TRBJ1-2, with 7 positions matching TRBD1. The length of the CDR3 is 14 residues. CDR1 and CDR2 (germline): MNHNS, SASEGT. V shed 7 bases and J 4 bases; nucleotides not matched to a gene: 9.

This clone was observed a single time. The chain carries TRBV7-8 and TRBJ2-7; 9 bases are shared with TRBD1. Losses at the gene ends were 6 bases for V and 1 base for J; bases not matched to a gene: 13. This CDR3 contains 17 residues. CDR1 is SGHVS and CDR2 is FQNEAQ in the germline V gene. The CDR3 DNA reads TGTGCCAGCAGTATTTCGGGGGTGGGGACAGGGTCCTACGAGCAGTACTTC. The encoded protein is CASSISGVGTGSYEQYF. Supplemented by reference TRBV7-8 and TRBJ2-7, the full variable domain reads GAGVSQSPRYKVAKRGQDVALRCDPISGHVSLFWYQQALGQGPEFLTYFQNEAQLDKSGLPSDRFFAERPEGSVSTLKIQRTQQEDSAVYLCASSISGVGTGSYEQYFGPGTRLTVT.

This clone was picked up one time. The chain has TRBV19 and TRBJ2-7, with TRBD1 matching over 9 bases. The CDR3 covers 15 residues. Germline-derived CDR1 and CDR2 are LNHDA and SQIVND (reference sequence). V was clipped by 5 bases and J by 3 bases; unmatched bases: 8. The CDR3 DNA reads TGTGCCAGTAGTGACAGGGGGGCATCCCTCTACGAGCAGTACTTC. This codes for CASSDRGASLYEQYF.

The CDR3 coding sequence is TGTGCCAGCAGCTTACGCCGACTAGCGGAGGGGGGGGATACGCAGTATTTT. This sequence encodes CASSLRRLAEGGDTQYF. The chain recombines TRBV7-3 with TRBJ2-3; 9 bases are shared with TRBD2. The germline V gene encodes CDR1 SGHTA and CDR2 FQGTGA. This CDR3 has 17 amino acids. The V and J ends lost 2 bases and 6 bases, in that order; junction bases with no gene match: 12.

The table lists this clone with a count of one. The genes are TRBV14 and TRBJ1-1; 8 bases align to TRBD1. With V trimmed by 2 bases and J by 4 bases, 6 bases remained unmatched. The length of the CDR3 is 15 residues. Germline V CDR1 and CDR2: SGHDN, FVKESK. The CDR3 loop is CASSQSTGEGTEAFF. The CDR3 nucleotides read TGTGCCAGCAGCCAATCGACAGGGGAGGGCACTGAAGCTTTCTTT.